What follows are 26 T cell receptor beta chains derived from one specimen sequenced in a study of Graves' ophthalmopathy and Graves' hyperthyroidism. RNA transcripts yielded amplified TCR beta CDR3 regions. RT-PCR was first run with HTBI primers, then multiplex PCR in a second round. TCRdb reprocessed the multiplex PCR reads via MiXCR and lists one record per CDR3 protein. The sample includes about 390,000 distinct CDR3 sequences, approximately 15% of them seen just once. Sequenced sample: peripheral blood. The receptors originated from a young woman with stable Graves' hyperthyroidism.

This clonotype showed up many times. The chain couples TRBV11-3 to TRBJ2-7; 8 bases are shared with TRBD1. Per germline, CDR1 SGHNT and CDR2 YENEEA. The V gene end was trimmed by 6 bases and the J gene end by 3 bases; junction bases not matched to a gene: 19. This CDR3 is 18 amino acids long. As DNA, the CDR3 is TGTGCCAGCAGATTTATACTATACAGGACAGGGTCAATCTACGAGCAGTACTTC. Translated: CASRFILYRTGSIYEQYF.

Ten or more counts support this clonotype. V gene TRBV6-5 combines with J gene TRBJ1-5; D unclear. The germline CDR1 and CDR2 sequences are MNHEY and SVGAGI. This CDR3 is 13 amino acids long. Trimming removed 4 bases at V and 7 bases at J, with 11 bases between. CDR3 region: CASSSIGWQPQHF. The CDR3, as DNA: TGTGCCAGCAGTTCGATCGGGTGGCAGCCCCAGCATTTT.

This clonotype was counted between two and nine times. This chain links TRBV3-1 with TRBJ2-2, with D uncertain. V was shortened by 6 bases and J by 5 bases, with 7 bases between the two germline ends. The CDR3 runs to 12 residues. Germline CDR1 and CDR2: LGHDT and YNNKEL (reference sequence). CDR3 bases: TGTGCCAGCAGTCGACGTACCGGGGAGCTGTTTTTT. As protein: CASSRRTGELFF.

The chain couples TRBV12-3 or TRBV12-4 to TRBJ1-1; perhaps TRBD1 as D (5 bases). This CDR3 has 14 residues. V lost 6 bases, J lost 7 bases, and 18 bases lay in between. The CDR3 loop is CASSSRVKLGEAFF. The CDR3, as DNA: TGTGCCAGCAGCTCCAGGGTTAAGCTTGGTGAAGCTTTCTTT.

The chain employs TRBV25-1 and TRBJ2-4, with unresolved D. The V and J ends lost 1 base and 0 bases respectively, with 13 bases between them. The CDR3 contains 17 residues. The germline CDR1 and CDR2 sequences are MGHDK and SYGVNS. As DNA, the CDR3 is TGTGCCAGCAGTGAATCTAGTCAGATACTAGCCAAAAACATTCAGTACTTC. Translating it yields CASSESSQILAKNIQYF.

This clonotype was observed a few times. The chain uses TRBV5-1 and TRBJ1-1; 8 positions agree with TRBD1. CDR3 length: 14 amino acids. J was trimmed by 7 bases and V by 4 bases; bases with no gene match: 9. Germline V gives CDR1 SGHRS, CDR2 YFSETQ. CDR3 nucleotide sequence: TGCGCCAGCAGCCGCTCAGGGGGCCCCGATGAAGCTTTCTTT. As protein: CASSRSGGPDEAFF.

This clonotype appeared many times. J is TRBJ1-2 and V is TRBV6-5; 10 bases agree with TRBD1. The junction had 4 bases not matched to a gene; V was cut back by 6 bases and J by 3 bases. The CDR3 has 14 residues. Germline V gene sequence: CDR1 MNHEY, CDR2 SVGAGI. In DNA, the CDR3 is TGTGCCAGCAGCCCCGGGACAGGGGACTATGGCTACACCTTC. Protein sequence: CASSPGTGDYGYTF.

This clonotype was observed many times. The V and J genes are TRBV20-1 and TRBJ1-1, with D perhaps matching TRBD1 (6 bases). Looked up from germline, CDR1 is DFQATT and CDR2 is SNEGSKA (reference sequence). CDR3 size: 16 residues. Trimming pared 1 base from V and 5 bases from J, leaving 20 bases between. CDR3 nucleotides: TGCAGTGCTAGAGGCTCCGGATTGGGGGCAGGTACTGAAGCTTTCTTT. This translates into CSARGSGLGAGTEAFF.

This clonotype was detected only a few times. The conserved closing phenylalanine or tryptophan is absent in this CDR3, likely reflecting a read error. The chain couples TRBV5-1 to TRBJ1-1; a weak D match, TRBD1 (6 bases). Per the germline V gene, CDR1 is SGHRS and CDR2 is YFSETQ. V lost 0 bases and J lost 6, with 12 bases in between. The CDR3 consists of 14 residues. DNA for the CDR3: TGCGCCAGCAGCTTGGGGGCCAGGGGCGCTGAAGCTTTCCTT. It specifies CASSLGARGAEAFL.

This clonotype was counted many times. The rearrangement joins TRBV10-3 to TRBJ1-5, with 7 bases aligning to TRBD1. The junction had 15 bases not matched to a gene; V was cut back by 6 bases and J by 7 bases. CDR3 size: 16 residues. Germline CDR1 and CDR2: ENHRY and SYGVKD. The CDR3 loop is CAIRGSEGGAGQPQHF. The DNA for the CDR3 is TGTGCCATCAGGGGCTCCGAAGGGGGCGCAGGGCAGCCCCAGCATTTT.

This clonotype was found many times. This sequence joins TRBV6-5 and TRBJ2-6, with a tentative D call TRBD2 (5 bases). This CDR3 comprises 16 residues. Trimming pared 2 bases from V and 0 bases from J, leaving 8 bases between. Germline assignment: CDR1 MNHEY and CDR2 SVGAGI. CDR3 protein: CASSYGGVSGANVLTF. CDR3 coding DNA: TGTGCCAGCAGTTACGGAGGAGTCTCTGGGGCCAACGTCCTGACTTTC.

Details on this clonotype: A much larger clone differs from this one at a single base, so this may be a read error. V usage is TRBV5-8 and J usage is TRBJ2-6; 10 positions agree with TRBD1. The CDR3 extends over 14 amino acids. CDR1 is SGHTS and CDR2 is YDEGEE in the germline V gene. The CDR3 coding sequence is TGTGCCAGCAGCAGGGGGACAGGGGATGACGTCCCGACTTTC. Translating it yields CASSRGTGDDVPTF. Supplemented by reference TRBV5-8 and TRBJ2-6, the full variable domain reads EAGVTQSPTHLIKTRGQQATLRCSPISGHTSVYWYQQALGLGLQFLLWYDEGEERNRGNFPPRFSGRQFPNYSSELNVNALELEDSALYLCASSRGTGDDVPTFGAGSRLTVL.

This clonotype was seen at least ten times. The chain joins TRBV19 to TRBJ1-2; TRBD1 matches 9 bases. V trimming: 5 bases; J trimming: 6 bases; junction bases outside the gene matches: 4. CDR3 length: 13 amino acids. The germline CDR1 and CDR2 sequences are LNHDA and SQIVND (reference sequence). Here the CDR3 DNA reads TGTGCCAGTAGTGGACAGGGGCCGGATGGCTACACCTTC. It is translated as CASSGQGPDGYTF. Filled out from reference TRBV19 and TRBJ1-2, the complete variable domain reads DGGITQSPKYLFRKEGQNVTLSCEQNLNHDAMYWYRQDPGQGLRLIYYSQIVNDFQKGDIAEGYSVSREKKESFPLTVTSAQKNPTAFYLCASSGQGPDGYTFGSGTRLTVV.

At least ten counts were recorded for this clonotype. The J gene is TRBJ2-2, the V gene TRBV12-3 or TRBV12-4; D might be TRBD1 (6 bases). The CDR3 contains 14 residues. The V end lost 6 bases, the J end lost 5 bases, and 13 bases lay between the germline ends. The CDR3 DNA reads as TGTGCCAGCAGAGCTACAGGGCGGACCGGGGAGCTGTTTTTT. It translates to CASRATGRTGELFF.

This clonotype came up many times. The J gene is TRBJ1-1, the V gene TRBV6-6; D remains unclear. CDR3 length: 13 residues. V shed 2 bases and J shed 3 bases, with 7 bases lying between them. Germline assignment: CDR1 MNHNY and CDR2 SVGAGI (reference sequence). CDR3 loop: CASSYRSDTEAFF. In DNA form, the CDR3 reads TGTGCCAGCAGTTACCGGTCGGACACTGAAGCTTTCTTT.

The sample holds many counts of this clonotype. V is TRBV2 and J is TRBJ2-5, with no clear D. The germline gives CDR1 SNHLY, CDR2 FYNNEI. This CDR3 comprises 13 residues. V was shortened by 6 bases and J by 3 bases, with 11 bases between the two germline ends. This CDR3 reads CASSSGPEETQYF. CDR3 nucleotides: TGTGCCAGCAGCTCTGGGCCAGAAGAGACCCAGTACTTC. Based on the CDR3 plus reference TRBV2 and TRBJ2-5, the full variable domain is EPEVTQTPSHQVTQMGQEVILRCVPISNHLYFYWYRQILGQKVEFLVSFYNNEISEKSEIFDDQFSVERPDGSNFTLKIRSTKLEDSAMYFCASSSGPEETQYFGPGTRLLVL.

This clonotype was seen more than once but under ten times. CDR3 region: CASSLGVLSGGASETQYF. In nucleotides, the CDR3 is TGCGCCAGCAGCTTGGGCGTCTTGAGCGGGGGAGCCTCGGAGACCCAGTACTTC. The V and J genes are TRBV5-1 and TRBJ2-5, with 8 bases identical to TRBD2. J gave up 5 bases and V 0 bases, and 15 bases lay outside the gene matches. CDR3 length equals 18 residues. Germline assignment: CDR1 SGHRS and CDR2 YFSETQ.

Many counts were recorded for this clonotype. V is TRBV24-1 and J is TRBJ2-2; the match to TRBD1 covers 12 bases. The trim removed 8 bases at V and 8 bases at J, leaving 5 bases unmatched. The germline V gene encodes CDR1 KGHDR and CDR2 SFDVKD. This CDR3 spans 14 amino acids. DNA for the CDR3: TGTGCCACCATGGGACAGGGGGCTGGAGGGGAGCTGTTTTTT. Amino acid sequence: CATMGQGAGGELFF.

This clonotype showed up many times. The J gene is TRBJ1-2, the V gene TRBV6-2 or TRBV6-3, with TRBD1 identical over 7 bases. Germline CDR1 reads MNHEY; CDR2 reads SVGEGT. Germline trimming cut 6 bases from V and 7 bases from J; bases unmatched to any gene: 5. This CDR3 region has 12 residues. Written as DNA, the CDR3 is TGTGCCAGCAGGGTGACAGGGATTGGCTACACCTTC. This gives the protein CASRVTGIGYTF.

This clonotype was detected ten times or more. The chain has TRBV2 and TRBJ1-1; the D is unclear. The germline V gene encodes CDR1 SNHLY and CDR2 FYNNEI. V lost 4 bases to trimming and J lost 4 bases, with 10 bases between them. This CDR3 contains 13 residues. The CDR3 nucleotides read TGTGCCAGCAGTGTGGATTTCGGCACTGAAGCTTTCTTT. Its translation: CASSVDFGTEAFF.

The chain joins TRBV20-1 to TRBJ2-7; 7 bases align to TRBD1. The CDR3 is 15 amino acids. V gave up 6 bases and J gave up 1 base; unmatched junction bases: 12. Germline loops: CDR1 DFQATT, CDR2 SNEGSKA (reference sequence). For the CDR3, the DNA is TGCAGTGCCCTTTCCCCAGGGGGTTCGTCCTACGAGCAGTACTTC. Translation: CSALSPGGSSYEQYF.

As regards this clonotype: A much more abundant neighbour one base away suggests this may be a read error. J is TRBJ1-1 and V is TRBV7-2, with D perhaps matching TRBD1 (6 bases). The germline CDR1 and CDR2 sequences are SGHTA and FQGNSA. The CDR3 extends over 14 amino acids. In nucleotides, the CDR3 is TGTGCCAGCGGCTTATCCCAGGGGAGCACTGAAGCTTTCTTT. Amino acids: CASGLSQGSTEAFF.

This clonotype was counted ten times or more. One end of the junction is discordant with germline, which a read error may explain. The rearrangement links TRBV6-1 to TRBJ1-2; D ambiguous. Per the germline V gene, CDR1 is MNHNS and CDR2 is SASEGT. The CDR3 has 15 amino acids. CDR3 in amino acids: CAISERPQEAYGYTF. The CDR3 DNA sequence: TGTGCCATCAGTGAACGGCCCCAAGAGGCCTATGGCTACACCTTC.

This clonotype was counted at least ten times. The CDR3: CSARDVAGNTEAFF. The CDR3 bases are TGCAGTGCTAGAGATGTTGCGGGGAACACTGAAGCTTTCTTT. The rearrangement joins TRBV20-1 to TRBJ1-1; no clear D. The germline gives CDR1 DFQATT, CDR2 SNEGSKA (reference sequence). The CDR3 totals 14 residues. V was clipped by 0 bases and J by 1 base, with 9 bases between them.

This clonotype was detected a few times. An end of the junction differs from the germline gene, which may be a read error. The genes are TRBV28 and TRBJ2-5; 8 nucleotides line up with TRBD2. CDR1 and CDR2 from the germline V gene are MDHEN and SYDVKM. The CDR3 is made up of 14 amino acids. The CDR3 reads CAISSAGGRETRYF. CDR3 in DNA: TGTGCCATCTCTTCGGCGGGGGGACGGGAGACCCGGTACTTC.

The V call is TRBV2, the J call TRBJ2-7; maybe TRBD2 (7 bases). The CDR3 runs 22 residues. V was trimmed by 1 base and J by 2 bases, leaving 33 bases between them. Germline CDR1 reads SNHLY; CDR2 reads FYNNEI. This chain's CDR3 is CASSEEAGGLAARYAAPYEQYF. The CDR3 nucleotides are TGTGCCAGCAGTGAAGAAGCCGGGGGGCTAGCGGCCCGTTACGCAGCGCCCTACGAGCAGTACTTC.